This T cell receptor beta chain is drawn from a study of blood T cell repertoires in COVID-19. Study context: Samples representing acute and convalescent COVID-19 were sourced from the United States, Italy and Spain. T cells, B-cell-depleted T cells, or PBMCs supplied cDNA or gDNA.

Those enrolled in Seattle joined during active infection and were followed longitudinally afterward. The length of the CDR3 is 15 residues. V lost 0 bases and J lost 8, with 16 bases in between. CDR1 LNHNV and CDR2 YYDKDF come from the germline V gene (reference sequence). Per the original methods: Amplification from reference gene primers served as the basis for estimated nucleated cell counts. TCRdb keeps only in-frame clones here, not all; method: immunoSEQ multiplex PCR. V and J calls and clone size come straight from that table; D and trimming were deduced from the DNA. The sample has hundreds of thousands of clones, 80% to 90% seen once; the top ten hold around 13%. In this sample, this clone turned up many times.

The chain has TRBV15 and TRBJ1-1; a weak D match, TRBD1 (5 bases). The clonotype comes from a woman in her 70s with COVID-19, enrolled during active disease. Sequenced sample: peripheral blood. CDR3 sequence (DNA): TGTGCCACCAGCAGAGATCAGGGTTGGGGATCCGAAGCTTTCTTT. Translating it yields CATSRDQGWGSEAFF.